This TCR beta chain derives from a study of T-cell reconstitution after alpha-beta-depleted transplantation in children. V dropped 3 bases and J dropped 9 bases, with 15 bases sitting between them. There are 13 residues in the CDR3. Germline loops: CDR1 MDHEN, CDR2 SYDVKM. This clonotype was seen only a few times. Its antigen remains unidentified. Using unique molecular identifiers, the investigators prepared the TCRbeta library. From the PCR reads, TCRdb called clonotypes with MiXCR, one entry per CDR3 protein. Of some 600,000 distinct CDR3 sequences listed, approximately 13% are singletons. Study-wide results and limits: By about two months after transplant, alpha-beta T cells reportedly arose from several hundred graft clones that had expanded.

This receptor was identified in a male patient under 18 who had a stem cell transplant for acute myeloid leukemia, so the T cells may come from the graft donor. This sample comprised PBMCs, mostly from graft donor cells, obtained 360 days after TCRalphabeta/CD19-depleted stem cell transplant. This chain connects TRBV28 to TRBJ2-7; no reliable D call. CDR3 sequence reads: CASSFVWALGQYF. The CDR3 bases are TGTGCCAGCAGTTTTGTCTGGGCGTTGGGGCAGTACTTC.